This TCR beta chain comes out of a study of cytomegalovirus exposure and HLA in healthy donors. Regarding the study as a whole: One variant, a missense change in DCLRE1C, was linked in a later analysis to TCR beta V- and J-gene trimming. The investigators catalogued some 160 TCR beta chains as cytomegalovirus-associated. Reportedly, fewer N-insertions than the roughly 700-donor mean appeared in an Asian-associated ancestry cluster in a later analysis. Clonal expansion was found to be greater in HLA-associated TCR beta chains than in equally common others in a later analysis.

The PCR used 60 Vbeta and 13 Jbeta primers. Sequenced by immunoSEQ multiplex PCR; TCRdb stores in-frame clones only, minus some. The sample includes about 130,000 clones, over 70% of them seen just once. Germline V CDR1 and CDR2: MNHEY, SVGAGI. V shed 5 bases and J shed 5 bases, with 15 bases lying between them. The length of the CDR3 is 14 residues. As to this clone: Its antigen remains unknown.

Input material: PBMCs. The chain carries TRBV6-5 and TRBJ2-5; maybe TRBD1 (6 bases). This TCR was recovered from a man aged 40-49 years in good health and CMV-seronegative. CDR3 residues: CASSVQGIAETQYF. CDR3 DNA: TGTGCCAGCAGTGTTCAGGGGATTGCGGAGACCCAGTACTTC.